What follows are 32 T cell receptor beta chains derived from one specimen sequenced in a study of T cells expressing NK-cell markers. TCRdb reprocessed the 5' RACE reads, with one entry per CDR3 protein and no DNA. Reported are about 460,000 distinct CDR3 sequences; the ten largest clones contain about 1.5%. The sequenced sample was blood T cells: a sorted CD56 or NKG2C T cell subset, CD4+ or CD8+ T cells, or bulk PBMC T cells (not recorded which). The receptors derive from a woman aged 50 to 60 in good health.

This chain connects TRBV28 to TRBJ1-1. The CDR3 extends over 13 amino acids. Looked up from germline, CDR1 is MDHEN and CDR2 is SYDVKM. CDR3 amino acids: CASNFEGVTEAFF.

The gene calls are TRBV6-1 and TRBJ1-2; no DNA is available, so the TRBD1 call from TCRdb remains unchecked. CDR1 is MNHNS, CDR2 SASEGT, per germline. The CDR3 length is 14 residues. CDR3 loop: CASSEGDGPYGYTF.

This chain joins TRBV20-1 and TRBJ2-3. The CDR3 totals 13 residues. Germline-derived CDR1 and CDR2 are DFQATT and SNEGSKA (reference sequence). The chain's CDR3 is CSQSLGSTDTQYF.

The chain couples TRBV5-1 to TRBJ2-2. Germline V CDR1 and CDR2: SGHRS, YFSETQ. This CDR3 contains 13 residues. CDR3 sequence: CASSWELVDLLFF.

The V call is TRBV24-1, the J call TRBJ2-5; the TCRdb call, TRBD1, lacks DNA for checking. CDR3 length: 14 amino acids. Germline V gene lookup returns CDR1 KGHDR and CDR2 SFDVKD. Here the CDR3 reads CATGGAKGQETQYF.

This sequence joins TRBV7-2 and TRBJ2-1; TCRdb's assignment of TRBD2 cannot be checked, as there is no DNA. Germline CDR1 is SGHTA and CDR2 is FQGNSA. This CDR3 contains 18 residues. The CDR3 region is CASSLARGGRKGYNEQFF. Variable domain in full (rest from reference TRBV7-2 and TRBJ2-1): GAGVSQSPSNKVTEKGKDVELRCDPISGHTALYWYRQSLGQGLEFLIYFQGNSAPDKSGLPSDRFSAERTGGSVSTLTIQRTQQEDSAVYLCASSLARGGRKGYNEQFFGPGTRLTVL.

This sequence joins TRBV24-1 and TRBJ1-2; there is no DNA to check the TCRdb D call of TRBD1. Germline V gene sequence: CDR1 KGHDR, CDR2 SFDVKD. This CDR3 spans 14 amino acids. The CDR3: CATSDTGTEVGYTF.

The rearrangement links TRBV5-6 to TRBJ2-1. This CDR3 has 13 amino acids. CDR1 is SGHDT, CDR2 YYEEEE, per germline. CDR3 sequence reads: CASSERRNNEQFF.

The rearrangement uses TRBV19 and TRBJ1-2; with no DNA, the TCRdb D assignment of TRBD1 cannot be verified. The germline gives CDR1 LNHDA, CDR2 SQIVND (reference sequence). CDR3 length equals 15 residues. The CDR3 loop reads CASSVYQGADYGYTF.

The J gene is TRBJ1-5, the V gene TRBV20-1; without DNA, the TCRdb call of TRBD1 cannot be checked. This CDR3 has 14 amino acids. Germline-derived CDR1 and CDR2 are DFQATT and SNEGSKA (reference sequence). The CDR3 protein is CSARGQGTNQPQHF.

The chain is built from TRBV12-3 or TRBV12-4 and TRBJ1-2; checking the TCRdb D call of TRBD1 is not possible without DNA. The CDR3 runs to 14 residues. CDR3 sequence: CASSLGLGTGNYTF.

V and J are TRBV29-1 and TRBJ2-2; TCRdb names TRBD1, which stays unverified in the absence of DNA. The CDR3 spans 14 residues. Germline V lookup: CDR1 SQVTM, CDR2 ANQGSEA. This chain's CDR3 is CSVVGGKNTGELFF.

The chain has TRBV4-1 and TRBJ2-5; TCRdb names TRBD2, which stays unverified in the absence of DNA. CDR1 and CDR2 (germline): MGHRA, YSYEKL. This CDR3 comprises 16 residues. The CDR3 loop reads CASSFLPGLKQETQYF.

The chain carries TRBV9 and TRBJ2-3; absent DNA, TCRdb's TRBD1 call cannot be checked. The germline gives CDR1 SGDLS, CDR2 YYNGEE. This CDR3 spans 16 amino acids. The CDR3: CASSVGPAGDTDTQYF.

This chain uses TRBV21-1 with TRBJ1-1; TCRdb names TRBD1, which stays unverified in the absence of DNA. TRBV21-1 constitutes a pseudogene. CDR3 length: 17 residues. This chain's CDR3 is CASSNRDSVPRDTEAFF.

The CDR3 here is CASSLRIQGSATNEKLFF. V gene TRBV5-5 combines with J gene TRBJ1-4; TCRdb reports TRBD1, a call that lacks DNA to check it against. Germline CDR1 SGHKS, CDR2 YYEKEE (reference sequence). This CDR3 has 18 residues.

This chain links TRBV12-3 or TRBV12-4 with TRBJ2-2; the TCRdb D gene call, TRBD2, has no DNA to confirm it. The CDR3 runs 15 residues. CDR3 region: CASSPGLVFGGELFF.

The J gene is TRBJ2-1, the V gene TRBV12-3 or TRBV12-4; TCRdb outputs TRBD2, but without DNA this stays unchecked. CDR3 size: 13 residues. The CDR3 loop is CASSRGLGSEQFF.

The chain is built from TRBV4-1 and TRBJ2-7. The CDR3 runs to 14 residues. The germline V gene has CDR1 MGHRA and CDR2 YSYEKL. The CDR3 sequence: CASSQELNVYEQYF.

The chain carries TRBV5-1 and TRBJ2-1. The CDR3 is 14 residues long. Germline V gene sequence: CDR1 SGHRS, CDR2 YFSETQ. CDR3 amino acids: CASSLAGFANEQFF.

V is TRBV27 and J is TRBJ2-6; TCRdb returns TRBD1, unconfirmable since there is no DNA. Germline V gene lookup returns CDR1 MNHEY and CDR2 SMNVEV (reference sequence). CDR3 length: 17 residues. CDR3 loop: CASSSTGGALGANVLTF.

The rearrangement links TRBV29-1 to TRBJ2-3. Germline CDR1 SQVTM, CDR2 ANQGSEA. The CDR3 sequence is 12 residues long. CDR3 amino acids: CSVSTGPDTQYF.

The V call is TRBV6-1, the J call TRBJ2-1; TCRdb outputs TRBD2, but without DNA this stays unchecked. From germline, CDR1 is MNHNS and CDR2 SASEGT. The CDR3 is made up of 11 amino acids. Here the CDR3 reads CASSGRDEQFF.

The chain carries TRBV7-6 and TRBJ2-3. The CDR3 sequence is 14 residues long. From germline, CDR1 is SGHVS and CDR2 FNYEAQ. CDR3 amino acids: CASSPEEFMYTQYF.

The chain is built from TRBV4-1 and TRBJ1-3; without DNA, the TCRdb call of TRBD1 cannot be checked. The germline V gene has CDR1 MGHRA and CDR2 YSYEKL. This CDR3 is built from 16 residues. The CDR3 protein is CASSQVGTGTFDTIYF.

This chain joins TRBV11-3 and TRBJ2-7. CDR3 length equals 13 residues. The germline CDR1 and CDR2 sequences are SGHNT and YENEEA. The CDR3 sequence is CASSHRTSYEQYF.

V and J are TRBV11-3 and TRBJ2-2. Per germline, CDR1 SGHNT and CDR2 YENEEA. CDR3 length: 12 amino acids. The CDR3 here is CASRMNTGELFF.

The chain combines TRBV28 with TRBJ2-7; absent DNA, TCRdb's TRBD2 call cannot be checked. The CDR3 totals 20 residues. In germline, CDR1 is MDHEN, CDR2 SYDVKM. The CDR3: CASSFPGLAGGYTKSYEQYF.

V gene TRBV27 combines with J gene TRBJ1-2; without DNA, the TCRdb call of TRBD1 cannot be checked. This CDR3 contains 17 residues. CDR1 MNHEY and CDR2 SMNVEV come from the germline V gene (reference sequence). The CDR3 reads CASSTYALRDRALSYTF.

The chain recombines TRBV5-1 with TRBJ2-3; TCRdb's D gene call, TRBD2, goes unchecked for lack of DNA. CDR3 length equals 15 residues. Germline CDR1 reads SGHRS; CDR2 reads YFSETQ. CDR3 sequence: CASNGRGSGTDTQYF.

The chain employs TRBV5-1 and TRBJ2-7; TCRdb's D gene call, TRBD2, goes unchecked for lack of DNA. This CDR3 contains 14 residues. Germline values: CDR1 SGHRS, CDR2 YFSETQ. CDR3 region: CASSLVDWEDEQYF.

The chain recombines TRBV7-3 with TRBJ2-2; lacking DNA, the TRBD1 call made by TCRdb goes unchecked. The CDR3 runs 17 residues. CDR1 is SGHTA, CDR2 FQGTGA, per germline. CDR3 region: CASSSGAGVFNTGELFF.